The rows below give T cell receptor beta chains drawn from one sample of a study of T-cell reconstitution after alpha-beta-depleted transplantation in children. Each CDR3 protein is one row after TCRdb ran MiXCR on the PCR reads. The sample records around 92,000 distinct CDR3 sequences, 12% being singletons. Here the sequenced sample was PBMCs from the stem cell graft donor, taken from the stem cell graft. Source of these receptors: a human donor who donated a stem cell graft to a child with inherited bone marrow failure. Both conserved end residues are trimmed from each CDR3.

J: TRBJ1-1
V: TRBV18
CDR3: ASSLNRGRTEAF

J: TRBJ2-7
V: TRBV4-3
CDR3: ASSQALTSGRGEQY

J: TRBJ1-1
V: TRBV18
CDR3: ASSPGDNTEAF

J: TRBJ1-2
V: TRBV20-1
CDR3: SARVTPRNYGYT

J: TRBJ1-1
V: TRBV7-9
CDR3: ASSSSIGTEAF

J: TRBJ1-2
V: TRBV27
CDR3: ASSLGGAGLGHGYT

J: TRBJ1-4
V: TRBV29-1
CDR3: SVNRDGGEKLF

J: TRBJ2-1
V: TRBV18
CDR3: ASSPVWGNEQF

J: TRBJ2-7
V: TRBV29-1
CDR3: SVELGQGFYEQY

J: TRBJ2-3
V: TRBV7-3
CDR3: ASSSGLTGGDTQY

J: TRBJ2-1
V: TRBV5-4
CDR3: ASSSGTLYNEQF

J: TRBJ2-3
V: TRBV7-2
CDR3: ASSLWGQFSTDTQY

J: TRBJ2-2
V: TRBV20-1
CDR3: SATRPPQWTGELF

J: TRBJ2-7
V: TRBV5-1
CDR3: ASSLGSGRAYEQY

J: TRBJ1-1
V: TRBV12-3/TRBV12-4
CDR3: ASSWDRANTEAF

J: TRBJ2-2
V: TRBV30
CDR3: AWSGGTNTGELF

J: TRBJ2-1
V: TRBV5-1
CDR3: ASSSRPDAGASYNEQF

J: TRBJ2-1
V: TRBV5-1
CDR3: ASSPGPSAYNEQF

J: TRBJ2-2
V: TRBV12-3/TRBV12-4
CDR3: ASSPLPRTGELF

J: TRBJ2-1
V: TRBV7-9
CDR3: ASRTSGRQF

J: TRBJ2-7
V: TRBV3-1
CDR3: ASSQLASGNEQY

J: TRBJ2-1
V: TRBV7-7
CDR3: ASSSDSLGEQF

J: TRBJ2-3
V: TRBV12-3/TRBV12-4
CDR3: ASSLDRGDTQY

J: TRBJ2-2
V: TRBV4-3
CDR3: ASSQFGGAGELF

J: TRBJ1-4
V: TRBV4-3
CDR3: ASSQDSMRRYHEKLF

J: TRBJ2-7
V: TRBV30
CDR3: AWSVPGGTLHEQY

J: TRBJ1-1
V: TRBV18
CDR3: ASSRTPRNTEAF

J: TRBJ1-1
V: TRBV5-5
CDR3: ASSLERMLNTEAF

J: TRBJ2-3
V: TRBV4-3
CDR3: ASSQDGSGGTDTQY

J: TRBJ2-1
V: TRBV5-1
CDR3: ASSLRTSGYNEQF

J: TRBJ2-5
V: TRBV20-1
CDR3: SAPSTSGVPETQY

J: TRBJ2-2
V: TRBV5-6
CDR3: ASSKLTTGELF

J: TRBJ1-1
V: TRBV5-1
CDR3: ASSTPPGQGNTEAF

J: TRBJ2-6
V: TRBV4-2
CDR3: ASSRGMEGDRSGANVLT

J: TRBJ1-2
V: TRBV7-2
CDR3: ASSFGQGGGYT

J: TRBJ2-1
V: TRBV10-3
CDR3: AISFRGGYSYNEQF

J: TRBJ2-3
V: TRBV28
CDR3: ASSLSGSRTDTQY

J: TRBJ2-5
V: TRBV29-1
CDR3: SVGWGARTKQETQY

J: TRBJ1-2
V: TRBV4-1
CDR3: ASSPRTANYGYT

J: TRBJ1-6
V: TRBV7-2
CDR3: ASSFGSSYNSPLH

J: TRBJ1-2
V: TRBV29-1
CDR3: SVERTNYGYT

J: TRBJ2-6
V: TRBV5-1
CDR3: ASSLGGSGANVLT

J: TRBJ2-5
V: TRBV30
CDR3: AWSVEGGRRETQY

J: TRBJ1-3
V: TRBV20-1
CDR3: SARARTELSGSGNTIY

J: TRBJ2-7
V: TRBV4-3
CDR3: ASSQGTGSSYEQY

J: TRBJ2-2
V: TRBV5-6
CDR3: ASSLQIGELF

J: TRBJ2-1
V: TRBV7-9
CDR3: ASSDGGSGNEQF

J: TRBJ2-1
V: TRBV5-1
CDR3: ASMVTGGINEQF

J: TRBJ1-5
V: TRBV12-5
CDR3: ASGFGVTNQPQH

J: TRBJ2-3
V: TRBV4-1
CDR3: ASSQEATDTQY

J: TRBJ2-1
V: TRBV7-2
CDR3: ASSLASDRRDYNEQF

J: TRBJ2-1
V: TRBV5-1
CDR3: ASSLDRGDDEQF

J: TRBJ2-3
V: TRBV7-2
CDR3: ASSLPGGTDTQY

J: TRBJ2-1
V: TRBV7-3
CDR3: ASSPTSGSTEQF

J: TRBJ1-3
V: TRBV29-1
CDR3: SVEVGAPGNTIY